The sequence of this TCR beta chain was determined in a study of long-term antiretroviral therapy in people with HIV. Germline CDR1 and CDR2: GTSNPN and SVGIG (reference sequence). This CDR3 spans 13 amino acids. Trimming took 3 bases from V and 4 from J, leaving 9 bases between them. Survey-level resolution applied to immunoSEQ assay v3.0. It was 40,000-50,000 T-cell genomes per sample that sequencing targeted. Assay: immunoSEQ multiplex PCR; the TCRdb copy retains only in-frame clones and omits some. The sample has tens of thousands of clones, under 90% seen once. The TCR sequence derives from a man aged 40-49 years with HIV. Specimen: unsorted PBMCs, collected about 2.5 years after starting antiretroviral therapy. V and J are TRBV30 and TRBJ2-2; D is unclear. The CDR3 DNA is TGTGCCTGGAGGGGTTTTAGCACCGGGGAGCTGTTTTTT. It yields the protein CAWRGFSTGELFF.